Detailed here is one TCR beta chain. The assay was immunoSEQ multiplex PCR, and TCRdb's table has in-frame clones only and misses some. The sample contains over 1,500 clones, around 76% of which appear only once. Trimming left V 8 bases short and J 4 bases short, with 12 bases between. CDR3 length equals 13 residues. Germline V CDR1 and CDR2: MNHNY, SVGAGI (reference sequence). This entry is derived from a study of tissue T cells after allogeneic stem cell transplantation. This chain joins TRBV6-6 and TRBJ1-3; weak D call: TRBD1 (6 bases). Sequenced material: colon tissue, taken at autopsy. The source of this sequence is a male patient aged 40 to 70 with steroid-refractory graft-versus-host disease after an allogeneic stem cell transplant. Some T cells here may be from the graft donor. The CDR3, as DNA: TGTGCCAGCCGGGGACAAACAGGAAACACCATATATTTT. Its translation is CASRGQTGNTIYF.